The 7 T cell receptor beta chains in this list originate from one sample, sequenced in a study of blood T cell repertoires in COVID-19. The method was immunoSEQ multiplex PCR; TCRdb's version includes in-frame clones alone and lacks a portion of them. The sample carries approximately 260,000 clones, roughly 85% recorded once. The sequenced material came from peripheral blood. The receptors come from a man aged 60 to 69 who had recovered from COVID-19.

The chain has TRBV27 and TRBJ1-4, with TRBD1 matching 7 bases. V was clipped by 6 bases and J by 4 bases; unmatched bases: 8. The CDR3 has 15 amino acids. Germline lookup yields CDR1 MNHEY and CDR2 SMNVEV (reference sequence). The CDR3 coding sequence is TGTGCCAGCAGGAGAACAGGACAGGTTAATGAAAAACTGTTTTTT. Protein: CASRRTGQVNEKLFF.

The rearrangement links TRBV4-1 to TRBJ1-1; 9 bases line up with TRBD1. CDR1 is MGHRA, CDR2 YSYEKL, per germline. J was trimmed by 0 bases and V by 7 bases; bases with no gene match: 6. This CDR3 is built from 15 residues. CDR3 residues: CASKTQGAVNTEAFF. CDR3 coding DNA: TGCGCCAGCAAAACACAGGGGGCGGTGAACACTGAAGCTTTCTTT.

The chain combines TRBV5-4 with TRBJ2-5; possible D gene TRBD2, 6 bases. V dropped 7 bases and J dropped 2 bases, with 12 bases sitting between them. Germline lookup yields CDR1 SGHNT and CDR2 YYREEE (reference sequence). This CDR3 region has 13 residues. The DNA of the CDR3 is TGTGCCAGCGGCAGGGACTTACAAGAGACCCAGTACTTC. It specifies CASGRDLQETQYF.

The CDR3 here is CASRRQGSSYNEQFF. Written as DNA, the CDR3 is TGTGCCAGCAGGCGACAGGGGAGCTCCTACAATGAGCAGTTCTTC. V is TRBV2 and J is TRBJ2-1; 8 bases are shared with TRBD1. Germline CDR1 is SNHLY and CDR2 is FYNNEI. V gave up 6 bases and J gave up 0 bases; unmatched junction bases: 4. CDR3 size: 15 residues.

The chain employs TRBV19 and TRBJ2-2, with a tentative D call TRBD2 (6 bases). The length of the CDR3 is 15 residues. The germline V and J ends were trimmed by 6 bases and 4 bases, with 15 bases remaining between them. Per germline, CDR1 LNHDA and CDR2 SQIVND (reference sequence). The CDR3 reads CASRRDLGSTGELFF. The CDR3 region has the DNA TGTGCCAGTAGACGGGACTTGGGGTCCACCGGGGAGCTGTTTTTT.

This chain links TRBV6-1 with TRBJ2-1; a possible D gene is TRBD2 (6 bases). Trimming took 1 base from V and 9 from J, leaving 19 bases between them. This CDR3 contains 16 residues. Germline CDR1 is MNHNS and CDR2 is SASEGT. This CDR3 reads CASSEGGGSSLSEQFF. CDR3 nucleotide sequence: TGTGCCAGCAGTGAAGGGGGAGGCTCGTCTTTAAGTGAGCAGTTCTTC.

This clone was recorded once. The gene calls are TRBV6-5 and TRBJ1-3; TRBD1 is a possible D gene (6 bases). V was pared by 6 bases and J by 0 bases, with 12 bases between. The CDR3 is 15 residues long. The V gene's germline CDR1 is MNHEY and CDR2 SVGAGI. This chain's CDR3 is CASSQHRDSGNTIYF. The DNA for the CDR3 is TGTGCCAGCAGCCAACACAGGGACTCTGGAAACACCATATATTTT.